This paragraph reports one TCR beta chain. Its antigen remains undetermined. Base qualities are not provided; no much larger clone lies one nucleotide away. This specimen belongs to a study of shared clonotypes between healthy human individuals (dated by TCRdb to about 2020). Background on the whole study: A few men and a couple of women, aged 18 to 49 years, made up the cohort. For each donor, three plates each were used for CD4 naive and CD4 memory, two plates were used for CD8 naive, and one plate was used for CD8 memory. Blood TCR repertoires of about 5 healthy adults were deeply sequenced to estimate repertoire size and the extent of clonotype sharing between individuals. Different laboratories and diverse techniques were used to prepare libraries and sequence TCR repertoires, to increase sequencing depth and limit assay-specific biases. Each donor's leukapheresis produced roughly between roughly 0.94 and 9.5 billion PBMCs. On the study overall, not on this receptor specifically: Compared with non-shared clonotypes, clonotypes shared by all four sorted-subset donors had higher generation probabilities. The genetic and exposure-history diversity represented was limited by the small number of donors. Sampling was restricted to blood, and TCR repertoires in tissue are likely to differ from TCR repertoires in blood. Pairwise subsampling led to the expectation that sequencing depth would affect the degree of clonotype sharing among donors. Estimated clonotype richness was generally larger for naive than for memory subsets. Incomplete sequencing was indicated by rarefaction of sorted-subset datasets, despite the large sequencing depth. When a few donors were compared, the shared fraction of clonotypes was about 5% for naive CD4, approximately 3.3% for naive CD8, more than 2% for memory CD4, and roughly 0.4% for memory CD8.

Using the deep immunoSEQ assay, multiplex PCR amplified TCR CDR3 regions from genomic DNA. For each cell subset, the extracted genomic DNA was distributed evenly across all wells of several immunoSEQ 96-well plates, and each plate served as one replicate. For sorted subsets, about 200 ng genomic DNA, equal to some 28,000 T cell genomes, was loaded into each replicate PCR. The purified libraries were quantified using a Qubit 3.0 fluorometer, sized with a Bioanalyzer 2100, and then quantified again using the KAPA Library Quantification kit. Every immunoSEQ 96-well plate was sequenced on a dedicated single-read 150-cycle Illumina NextSeq 550 flow cell. Processing in the source paper ran as follows. Because the immunoSEQ output included only junctional sequences and no quality scores, the filtering could not be the same as the filtering used for full-length reads. To assign V/J genes and CDR3, sequences were annotated against IMGT germline references using PyIR, a Python wrapper for IgBLAST v1.9. Reads with weak V/J assignments (E-value above 1e-6), missing CDR3, stop codons, out-of-frame junctions, or ambiguous translated residues were removed. V3J clonotypes were defined as sequences sharing an identical inferred V gene, J gene, and CDR3 amino acid sequence. Percentage overlap between repertoires was computed as shared unique clonotypes divided by the size of the smaller repertoire. RTK rarefaction, the Chao1 estimator, and Recon v2.1 estimates of unobserved clonotypes were used to assess repertoire richness. Generation probabilities for all TCRbeta clonotypes obtained by the gDNA method from a handful of donors were computed using OLGA. TCRdb carries this immuneACCESS record with in-frame sequences only. Its versions omit some clonotypes, under half of them owing to an unresolved V gene in the studies checked, with the rest unexplained. V, J and clone size are taken as reported in that table, and D and trimming were inferred from the DNA itself. The sample table records fewer than 1 million clones; approximately 96% of these occur just once. The biggest ten clones account for less than 0.25% of the sample.

For the CD8 naive samples, CD45RO-negative cells were positively selected for CCR7, yielding a CD45RA+CCR7+ population from which TemRA cells were excluded. The donors were healthy, HIV-negative adults who had no recently reported acute infections or vaccinations. Only Caucasian adults living in Nashville, Tennessee, USA were represented among the donors. Blood was obtained by leukapheresis, after which PBMCs were separated by Ficoll-Histopaque density gradient centrifugation and cryopreserved in liquid nitrogen vapor phase. Analytical flow cytometry was used to check the purity and quantity of every magnetically sorted T cell population. From each sorted fraction, genomic DNA was isolated and quantified by UV absorbance on a Nanodrop 2000c. The origin of this receptor is a man aged 30-40 years in good health. Sequencing input: naive CD8+ T cells sorted from blood. According to the study, the label for this sample's cell subset or site signals: CD45RA+CCR7+.

Read as DNA, the sequence is TGTGCCAGCAGCCAAGGAAGGCTGGAGAACACTGAAGCTTTCTTT. Its product reads: CASSQGRLENTEAFF. The rearranged segments are TRBV14 and TRBJ1-1, with no reliable assignment of the D segment. CDR1 and CDR2, per the germline V gene, are SGHDN and FVKESK. Trimming removed 1 base from V and 1 base from J, leaving 10 bases between the germline ends. From its cysteine to its phenylalanine, the CDR3 spans 15 amino acids. Just CDR3 DNA is preserved here, 45 bases in frame from base 1.